This T cell receptor (beta chain) was sequenced during a study of T cells after yellow fever vaccination. The V end lost 7 bases, the J end lost 2 bases, and 14 bases lay between the germline ends. This CDR3 has 15 amino acids. Study-wide points: The bulk population could contribute abundant contaminating clonotypes to FACS-sorted repertoires. The secondary response showed a weaker magnitude and a faster peak, day 5 versus 15.

Template switching with 5'RACE generated the TCR cDNA and added a universal primer site and UMIs. TCRdb recomputed calls from the 5' RACE reads with MiXCR, one row per CDR3 protein. The repertoire includes approximately 450,000 distinct CDR3 sequences, around a sixth of them detected once, and roughly a sixth sits in the top ten. On this clonotype: The antigen remains undetermined.

The rearrangement uses TRBV12-3 or TRBV12-4 and TRBJ2-2; no reliable D call. This sequence originates from a man aged 18 to 29 who received the YFV17D yellow fever vaccine. The source material was PBMCs, sampled before the yellow fever booster vaccination. The CDR3 region is CASTPRAPNTGELFF. The DNA for the CDR3 is TGTGCCAGCACCCCCCGGGCACCAAACACCGGGGAGCTGTTTTTT.